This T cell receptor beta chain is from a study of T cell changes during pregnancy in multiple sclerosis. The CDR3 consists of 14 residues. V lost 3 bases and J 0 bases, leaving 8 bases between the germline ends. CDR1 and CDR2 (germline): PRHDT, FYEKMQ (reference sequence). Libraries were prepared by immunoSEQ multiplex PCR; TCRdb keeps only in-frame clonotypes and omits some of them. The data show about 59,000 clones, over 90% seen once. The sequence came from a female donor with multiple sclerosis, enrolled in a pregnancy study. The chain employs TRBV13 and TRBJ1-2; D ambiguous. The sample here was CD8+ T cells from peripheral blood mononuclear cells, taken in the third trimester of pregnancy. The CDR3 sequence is CASSLRGANYGYTF. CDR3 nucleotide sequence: TGTGCCAGCAGCTTGCGCGGGGCTAACTATGGCTACACCTTC.